A selection of T cell receptor beta chains follows, all from one sample in a study of cytotoxic CD8 clonotypes in ibrutinib-treated CLL. Some clones are missing from TCRdb's copy, which holds only in-frame ones; the method was immunoSEQ multiplex PCR. The profile shows a few hundred thousand clones, 67% of them singletons. The input for sequencing was PBMCs, taken after 36 months of ibrutinib treatment. These TCRs come from a human donor with chronic lymphocytic leukemia. Both conserved end residues are part of each CDR3. D genes are given only for firm matches. The size entry is marked missing in some rows and otherwise reads once, few, many or a size class.

j_gene	v_gene	abundance	d_gene	CDR3nt	CDR3aa
TRBJ2-5	TRBV4-1	NA	NA	TGCGCCAGCAGCCAAGTTCGTCTCATTGGCTCGGAGACCCAGTACTTC	CASSQVRLIGSETQYF
TRBJ2-7	TRBV21-1	NA	NA	TGTGCCAGCAGCCCTTTGGACGGGGGATCCTACTACGAGCAGTACTTC	CASSPLDGGSYYEQYF
TRBJ2-7	TRBV6-6	NA	TRBD2	TGTGCCAGCAGTCCGGCAGCGGGATGGTTCGAGCAGTACTTC	CASSPAAGWFEQYF
TRBJ1-1	TRBV27	NA	NA	TGTGCCAGCAGTTTAGCCAGGGATGCTGAAGCTTTCTTT	CASSLARDAEAFF
TRBJ2-7	TRBV7-6	NA	TRBD2	TGTGCCAGCAGCTTGGGACTAGCGGGGATCGGCTACGAGCAGTACTTC	CASSLGLAGIGYEQYF
TRBJ2-5	TRBV4-1	NA	TRBD1	TGCGCCAGCAGCCAAGACCTTACCAGGGGGCGTGAGACCCAGTACTTC	CASSQDLTRGRETQYF
TRBJ1-5	TRBV19	NA	NA	TGTGCCAGTAGTATAGATATAACCAATCAGCCCCAGCATTTT	CASSIDITNQPQHF
TRBJ1-2	TRBV2	NA	NA	TGTGCCAGAGGGGAGCAGGGTTATGGCTACACCTTC	CARGEQGYGYTF
TRBJ1-3	TRBV6-5	few	NA	TGTGCCAGCAGACCGGGAGCTGGAAACACCATATATTTT	CASRPGAGNTIYF
TRBJ2-3	TRBV20-1	few	NA	TGCAGTCCCCGGAGGGATACGCAGTATTTT	CSPRRDTQYF
TRBJ2-5	TRBV18	NA	TRBD1	TGTGCCAGCTCACCGGTGACAGGGGGGGAGACCCAGTACTTC	CASSPVTGGETQYF
TRBJ2-3	TRBV19	NA	NA	TGTGCCAGTGGTAGCACAGATACGCAGTATTTT	CASGSTDTQYF
TRBJ1-3	TRBV7-8	few	NA	TGTGCCAGCAGCCCCCTGGGACGAACCTCTGGAAACACCATATATTTT	CASSPLGRTSGNTIYF
TRBJ2-7	TRBV13	few	TRBD1	TGTGCCAGCAGCTTAAGGGGGCGGTACGAGCAGTACTTC	CASSLRGRYEQYF
TRBJ1-5	TRBV5-1	NA	NA	TGCGCCAGCAGCTTGTGGGGAGACCGGCAGCCCCAGCATTTT	CASSLWGDRQPQHF
TRBJ2-2	TRBV9	NA	NA	TGTGCCAGCAGCGTAGCGGACGGTACCGGGGAGCTGTTTTTT	CASSVADGTGELFF
TRBJ2-7	TRBV10-3	NA	TRBD1	TGTGCCATCAGTCCGGGACAGGGATTCTCCTACGAGCAGTACTTC	CAISPGQGFSYEQYF
TRBJ1-2	TRBV18	NA	TRBD1	TGTGCCAGTACACAGGGGGCTACCCCCTATGGCTACACCTTC	CASTQGATPYGYTF
TRBJ2-7	TRBV7-2	few	NA	TGTGCCAGCAGCTTAGTAGGGTTTCCCTACGAGCAGTACTTC	CASSLVGFPYEQYF
TRBJ2-7	TRBV28	NA	NA	TGTGCCAGCAGCTACATGGTAGCGCTAGAAAGCTCCTACGAGCAGTACTTC	CASSYMVALESSYEQYF
TRBJ2-3	TRBV7-9	NA	TRBD2	TGTGCCAGCAGCTTACCCCCCTCTAGCGGGGGCACAGATACGCAGTATTTT	CASSLPPSSGGTDTQYF
TRBJ1-1	TRBV18	NA	NA	TGTGCCAGCTCAACGACGCAGGCCTTGGGCACTGAAGCTTTCTTT	CASSTTQALGTEAFF
TRBJ2-5	TRBV27	NA	NA	TGTGCCAGCAGTCGGTACGTCCAAGAGACCCAGTACTTC	CASSRYVQETQYF
TRBJ2-2	TRBV11-2	NA	NA	TGTGCCAGCAGCTCGGGACTCAGCACCGGGGAGCTGTTTTTT	CASSSGLSTGELFF
TRBJ2-7	TRBV28	NA	NA	TGTGCCAGCCTCACCAGCTCCTACGAGCAGTACTTC	CASLTSSYEQYF
TRBJ2-3	TRBV19	few	NA	TGTGCCAGTAGTATTCCAGATACGCAGTATTTT	CASSIPDTQYF
TRBJ2-1	TRBV27	NA	TRBD2	TGCTTAGCGGGGGCATTGAATGAGCAGTTCTTC	CLAGALNEQFF
TRBJ1-2	TRBV14	NA	TRBD1	TGTGCCAGCAGCCGGACAGGGTCTGGCTACACCTTC	CASSRTGSGYTF
TRBJ1-2	TRBV5-1	NA	NA	TGCGCCAGCAGCTACGACTGGGGTGGCTACACCTTC	CASSYDWGGYTF
TRBJ1-3	TRBV29-1	once	NA	TGCAGCGTTGAAGGGGGAATTGAGGAAAACACCATATATTTT	CSVEGGIEENTIYF
TRBJ1-5	TRBV18	few	NA	TGTGCCAGCTCACCAGCTTACGATCAGCCCCAGCATTTT	CASSPAYDQPQHF
TRBJ2-7	TRBV10-3	NA	NA	TGTGCCATCCGCTCACCAGTTAACTACGAGCAGTACTTC	CAIRSPVNYEQYF
TRBJ1-5	TRBV5-6	NA	NA	TGTGCCAGCAGCCCCAAAGGACTACAGCCCCAGCATTTT	CASSPKGLQPQHF
TRBJ2-5	TRBV7-9	NA	NA	TGTGCCAGCAGCTTAGCACAGACAGGAGAGACCCAGTACTTC	CASSLAQTGETQYF
TRBJ2-7	TRBV11-2	NA	NA	TGTGCCAGCAGCTTACGTCTCAGGGACGAGCAGTACTTC	CASSLRLRDEQYF
TRBJ1-4	TRBV19	NA	NA	TGTGCCAGTAGTACCTCCCCCGGGTTTACTAATGAAAAACTGTTTTTT	CASSTSPGFTNEKLFF
TRBJ2-6	TRBV18	NA	TRBD1	TGTGCCAGCTCACCGCCTAGACAGGGATCCGGGGCCAACGTCCTGACTTTC	CASSPPRQGSGANVLTF
TRBJ1-1	TRBV10-2	NA	TRBD1	TGCGCCAGCAGTGAAGCAGGGGGCACTGAAGCTTTCTTT	CASSEAGGTEAFF
TRBJ2-3	TRBV5-6	NA	TRBD1	TGTGCCAGCAGCTCACTTTTGGGACAGTTGGGCACAGATACGCAGTATTTT	CASSSLLGQLGTDTQYF
TRBJ1-5	TRBV15	NA	NA	TGTGCCACCAGCAGCCATTACAGGGATCAGCCCCAGCATTTT	CATSSHYRDQPQHF
TRBJ2-1	TRBV4-1	NA	NA	TGCGCCAGCAGCCCCCCCAGTCCTATGAGCTCCTACAATGAGCAGTTCTTC	CASSPPSPMSSYNEQFF
TRBJ1-2	TRBV6-6	NA	TRBD1	TGTGCCAGCAGTGAGACAGGGATGCGGTATGGCTACACCTTC	CASSETGMRYGYTF
TRBJ1-2	TRBV10-3	NA	NA	TGTGCCATCAGGGAGCAAGGGGTCAATGGCTACACCTTC	CAIREQGVNGYTF
TRBJ2-1	TRBV29-1	NA	NA	TGCAGCGTTGTTAGTATTTTGGTACAGGGCAGTTACAATGAGCAGTTCTTC	CSVVSILVQGSYNEQFF
TRBJ2-5	TRBV13	NA	NA	TGTGCCAGCAGCTTAGACGGGGGCTCCCAAGAGACCCAGTACTTC	CASSLDGGSQETQYF
TRBJ1-6	TRBV4-1	few	NA	TGCGCCAGCAGCCTAGGACTTCGGGACGTCAATAATTCACCCCTCCACTTT	CASSLGLRDVNNSPLHF
TRBJ2-2	TRBV29-1	NA	TRBD1	TGCAGCGTTGAAGTAAGGACAGGGAGGACCGGGGAGCTGTTTTTT	CSVEVRTGRTGELFF
TRBJ2-7	TRBV30	NA	TRBD1	TGTGCCTGGAGTGTATTCGGGGGGACAGGGGATGGCGAGCAGTACTTC	CAWSVFGGTGDGEQYF
TRBJ2-7	TRBV5-1	few	TRBD1	TGCGCCAGCAGCGAAAGGGACAGGGACCACGAGCAGTACTTC	CASSERDRDHEQYF
TRBJ1-1	TRBV20-1	NA	NA	TGCAGTGCGGGGGGAAGCACTGAAGCTTTCTTT	CSAGGSTEAFF
TRBJ2-7	TRBV18	NA	NA	TGTGCCAGCTCCAAAAGGGGCCTCTACGAGCAGTACTTC	CASSKRGLYEQYF